This T cell receptor beta chain is drawn from a study of immune evolution from preneoplasia to lung adenocarcinoma. In the study overall: HLA loss of heterozygosity: under 7.5% AIS, over 12% MIA, over 30% ADC, none AAH. Study results and caveats: Top clone frequencies peaked in normal lung, apparently declining through invasive adenocarcinoma.

Patient tissue came from resections in Japan or China, 2014–2017. Premalignant or tumor cells were enriched by macro-dissection after pathologic assessment. As for this clone: Antigen: not known.

Clones were read by immunoSEQ multiplex PCR, and TCRdb kept only the in-frame ones, dropping some. Of roughly 7,500 clones listed, nearly 75% are singletons. Trimming shortened V by 0 bases and J by 2 bases, and 9 bases separated the two germline ends. Germline CDR1 and CDR2: SGHNT and YYREEE (reference sequence). The CDR3 extends over 14 amino acids. The chain uses TRBV5-4 and TRBJ2-7, with D unclear. The TCR sequence derives from a donor at least 70 years old with lung adenocarcinoma. Some clones in this sample may be carry-over from other donors' samples. Sequenced material: FFPE atypical adenomatous hyperplasia tissue from the lung. Specified subset: atypical adenomatous hyperplasia (AAH), lung preneoplasia. The CDR3 bases are TGTGCCAGCAGCTTGGGTACGGGCCCCTACGAGCAGTACTTC. It translates to CASSLGTGPYEQYF.